This T cell receptor beta chain comes out of a study of T-cell reconstitution after alpha-beta-depleted transplantation in children. Overall study findings and caveats: Hyperexpanded clones declined; after one year, newly produced T cells mostly supplied diversity.

The TCRbeta library incorporated unique molecular identifiers. A single record per CDR3 protein comes from TCRdb applying MiXCR to the PCR reads. This repertoire shows just over 950,000 distinct CDR3 sequences, about 29% found once; its top ten account for about 28%. About this clonotype itself: Its antigen is not known.

Trimming removed 6 bases from V and 10 bases from J; junction bases left unmatched: 12. The CDR3 runs 15 residues. The germline CDR1 and CDR2 sequences are LGHDT and YNNKEL (reference sequence). The V gene is TRBV3-1, the J gene TRBJ2-1; 10 positions match TRBD1. Source: PBMCs, mostly from graft donor cells, taken 360 days after TCRalphabeta/CD19-depleted stem cell transplant. This TCR was sampled from a boy younger than two who had a stem cell transplant for SCID, so the T cells may come from the graft donor. The CDR3 sequence: CASRRGTGAGIEQFF. CDR3 DNA: TGTGCCAGCAGACGAGGGACAGGGGCCGGAATAGAGCAGTTCTTC.